This entry lists 24 T cell receptor beta chains sequenced from one sample in a study of blood T cells in healthy people across ages. Primed by a sample-barcoded 5' primer and a J-beta primer mix, a second PCR proceeded for about 6 to 11 cycles. TCRdb itself ran the 5' RACE reads through MiXCR, one entry per CDR3 protein. Seen here are approximately 600,000 distinct CDR3 sequences, approximately 50% observed once, and the top ten hold 35% to 40%. Source material: blood. Every receptor here comes from a man in his fifties or sixties in good health.

This clonotype turned up a few times. This chain connects TRBV27 to TRBJ2-1; TRBD2 aligns across 11 bases. CDR1 MNHEY and CDR2 SMNVEV come from the germline V gene (reference sequence). CDR3 length: 17 amino acids. The junction had 10 bases not matched to a gene; V was cut back by 5 bases and J by 4 bases. The DNA for the CDR3 is TGTGCCAGCAGTCCTCATCGACTAGCGGGGATATACAATGAGCAGTTCTTC. Translation: CASSPHRLAGIYNEQFF.

The gene calls are TRBV12-3 or TRBV12-4 and TRBJ2-7; 8 positions match TRBD1. The CDR3 consists of 16 residues. J gave up 9 bases and V 3 bases, and 16 bases lay outside the gene matches. The CDR3 sequence: CASSFQGGQGADGQYF. As DNA, the CDR3 is TGTGCCAGCAGTTTTCAAGGGGGGCAGGGGGCGGACGGGCAGTACTTC.

The chain employs TRBV3-1 and TRBJ2-5, with a possible D match to TRBD1 (5 bases). This CDR3 has 15 amino acids. CDR1 is LGHDT, CDR2 YNNKEL, per germline (reference sequence). V was clipped by 0 bases and J by 0 bases, with 8 bases between them. The CDR3 nucleotides read TGTGCCAGCAGCCAAGAACCAGGGTACCAAGAGACCCAGTACTTC. It specifies CASSQEPGYQETQYF.

This clonotype was counted only a few times. The V gene is TRBV5-1, the J gene TRBJ2-1; TRBD1 agrees at 10 bases. Unmatched junction bases numbered 8, after V lost 4 bases and J lost 4 bases. The CDR3 loop spans 16 amino acids. Germline CDR1 is SGHRS and CDR2 is YFSETQ. This CDR3 reads CASSGWDRGSYNEQFF. For the CDR3, the DNA is TGCGCCAGCAGCGGCTGGGACAGGGGATCATACAATGAGCAGTTCTTC.

The rearrangement joins TRBV20-1 to TRBJ2-5; TRBD2 matches at 8 bases. Trimming removed 6 bases from V and 5 bases from J; junction bases left unmatched: 5. This CDR3 is built from 12 residues. The germline gives CDR1 DFQATT, CDR2 SNEGSKA (reference sequence). DNA for the CDR3: TGCAGTGCCGACCTAGCGGGCGAGACCCAGTACTTC. Its protein product is CSADLAGETQYF.

This chain connects TRBV7-2 to TRBJ2-5; TRBD2 matches at 8 bases. CDR3 size: 14 residues. The germline V gene encodes CDR1 SGHTA and CDR2 FQGNSA. V lost 3 bases and J lost 5; bases outside the gene matches: 5. For the CDR3, the DNA is TGTGCCAGCAGCTTCGCGGGGGGCTGGGAGACCCAGTACTTC. It specifies CASSFAGGWETQYF.

The chain uses TRBV6-5 and TRBJ1-2; 8 nucleotides match TRBD1. With V trimmed by 6 bases and J by 7 bases, 7 bases remained unmatched. Germline CDR1 and CDR2: MNHEY and SVGAGI. The CDR3 totals 13 residues. The CDR3 is CASSRTGSSGYTF. Here the CDR3 DNA reads TGTGCCAGCAGCCGGACAGGGAGTAGTGGCTACACCTTC.

In this sample, this clonotype turned up a few times. The chain combines TRBV3-1 with TRBJ2-7; D might be TRBD2 (5 bases). The CDR3 contains 13 residues. Germline CDR1 and CDR2: LGHDT and YNNKEL (reference sequence). Trimming left V 4 bases short and J 4 bases short, with 11 bases between. The CDR3 loop is CASSPHGVYEQYF. The DNA for the CDR3 is TGTGCCAGCAGCCCCCACGGGGTTTACGAGCAGTACTTC.

The chain links TRBV7-8 to TRBJ2-6; 9 bases are a match to TRBD1. This CDR3 comprises 20 residues. Germline V gene sequence: CDR1 SGHVS, CDR2 FQNEAQ. The J segment lost 0 bases and the V segment lost 4 bases, leaving 13 bases of the junction unmatched. The CDR3 bases are TGTGCCAGCAGCTGGGACAGGGCCGGATCGGGCAGCTCTGGGGCCAACGTCCTGACTTTC. Its protein product is CASSWDRAGSGSSGANVLTF.

This clonotype was seen only once. The chain couples TRBV7-9 to TRBJ2-7; 11 nucleotides agree with TRBD2. The CDR3 loop spans 16 amino acids. V lost 5 bases, J lost 1 base, and 7 bases stayed unmatched. Germline V CDR1 and CDR2: SEHNR, FQNEAQ (reference sequence). Written as DNA, the CDR3 is TGTGCCAGCAGCCCGACCGGGACTAGCGGTTCCTACGAGCAGTACTTC. Translation gives CASSPTGTSGSYEQYF.

This chain connects TRBV6-5 to TRBJ2-3; D may be TRBD2 (6 bases). CDR1 MNHEY and CDR2 SVGAGI come from the germline V gene. The length of the CDR3 is 13 residues. Trimming pared 0 bases from V and 5 bases from J, leaving 6 bases between. CDR3 sequence: CASSYSGGDTQYF. The CDR3 nucleotides are TGTGCCAGCAGTTACTCGGGGGGAGATACGCAGTATTTT.

The chain couples TRBV2 to TRBJ2-1, with TRBD1 matching over 7 bases. V shed 6 bases and J 7 bases; nucleotides not matched to a gene: 6. This CDR3 contains 13 residues. CDR1 is SNHLY, CDR2 FYNNEI, per germline. The CDR3 nucleotides are TGTGCCAGCAGCGCCGGGACAGAAAATGAGCAGTTCTTC. Its protein product is CASSAGTENEQFF.

Remarks on this clonotype: A read error may explain this, as a much larger clone is one base away. Here the CDR3 reads CASSYSSPGLDSSTGTQYF. CDR3 bases: TGTGCCAGCAGTTACTCGAGTCCGGGGTTGGACAGCTCCACAGGTACGCAGTATTTT. The chain employs TRBV6-5 and TRBJ2-3, with D possibly matching TRBD1 (6 bases). The germline V gene encodes CDR1 MNHEY and CDR2 SVGAGI. The CDR3 is made up of 19 amino acids.

In this sample, this clonotype turned up once. This CDR3 reads CASSAGTNRETQYF. CDR3 DNA sequence: TGTGCCAGCAGCGCCGGGACTAACCGGGAGACCCAGTACTTC. The chain has TRBV2 and TRBJ2-5; TRBD2 matches 7 bases. The CDR3 length is 14 residues. V shed 6 bases and J 5 bases; nucleotides not matched to a gene: 9. Germline CDR1 is SNHLY and CDR2 is FYNNEI.

The rearrangement joins TRBV12-3 or TRBV12-4 to TRBJ2-3, with D uncertain. The CDR3 is 15 amino acids. Trimming cost V 7 bases and J 4 bases, with 18 bases left between them. The CDR3 protein is CASTPSPAVADTQYF. DNA for the CDR3: TGTGCCAGCACCCCTTCCCCTGCGGTAGCAGATACGCAGTATTTT.

This rearrangement joins TRBV20-1 to TRBJ2-3; D is possibly TRBD1 (7 bases). V dropped 5 bases and J dropped 3 bases, with 21 bases sitting between them. CDR1 and CDR2 from the germline V gene are DFQATT and SNEGSKA (reference sequence). The CDR3 length is 16 residues. CDR3 nucleotides: TGCAGTGCTGGGGGGACAGCTACTTTAGGAACAGATACGCAGTATTTT. This gives the protein CSAGGTATLGTDTQYF.

V gene TRBV10-2 combines with J gene TRBJ2-5, with TRBD1 identical over 10 bases. The germline gives CDR1 WSHSY, CDR2 SAAADI. V gave up 3 bases and J gave up 3 bases; unmatched junction bases: 4. The CDR3 is 15 amino acids. CDR3 in amino acids: CASSEGTGVKETQYF. CDR3 coding DNA: TGCGCCAGCAGTGAAGGGACAGGGGTGAAAGAGACCCAGTACTTC.

This rearrangement joins TRBV4-2 to TRBJ2-7; 13 bases are shared with TRBD2. The CDR3 is made up of 16 amino acids. Germline values: CDR1 LGHNA, CDR2 YNFKEQ. J was trimmed by 3 bases and V by 0 bases; bases with no gene match: 2. The CDR3 spells CASSQDGTSGVYEQYF. The CDR3 nucleotides are TGTGCCAGCAGCCAAGATGGGACTAGCGGGGTCTACGAGCAGTACTTC.

The chain combines TRBV20-1 with TRBJ2-7; 7 bases map to TRBD2. CDR3 size: 14 residues. Per germline, CDR1 DFQATT and CDR2 SNEGSKA (reference sequence). V lost 0 bases and J lost 3; bases outside the gene matches: 5. The DNA of the CDR3 is TGCAGTGCTAGAGAGACCGGCGGGAGCTACGAGCAGTACTTC. Amino acid sequence: CSARETGGSYEQYF.

V and J are TRBV5-1 and TRBJ2-5, with D maybe TRBD2 (5 bases). From germline, CDR1 is SGHRS and CDR2 YFSETQ. V was trimmed by 7 bases and J by 1 base, leaving 14 bases between them. The CDR3 is 14 amino acids. CDR3 sequence (DNA): TGCGCCAGCCGGGATGGGAATTCCCAAGAGACCCAGTACTTC. This gives the protein CASRDGNSQETQYF.

J is TRBJ1-3 and V is TRBV4-1; D uncertain. The germline CDR1 and CDR2 sequences are MGHRA and YSYEKL. There are 16 residues in the CDR3. V lost 0 bases and J lost 0, with 9 bases in between. CDR3 DNA: TGCGCCAGCAGCCAAGATTCCCAGGCCTCTGGAAACACCATATATTTT. Protein product: CASSQDSQASGNTIYF.

The chain uses TRBV6-5 and TRBJ1-4, with a possible D match to TRBD1 (6 bases). Germline CDR1 is MNHEY and CDR2 is SVGAGI. This CDR3 contains 14 residues. Between the trimmed V and J ends, which lost 6 bases and 5 bases, there was a span of 13 bases. The CDR3 here is CASSWGRTNEKLFF. CDR3 DNA sequence: TGTGCCAGCAGCTGGGGGCGGACGAATGAAAAACTGTTTTTT.

This clonotype was detected many times. The chain is built from TRBV7-2 and TRBJ2-7; D uncertain. Germline CDR1 is SGHTA and CDR2 is FQGNSA. With 4 bases removed from V and 0 bases from J, the gap between germline ends came to 7 bases. This CDR3 contains 13 residues. CDR3 protein: CASSSTSSYEQYF. In DNA, the CDR3 is TGTGCCAGCAGCTCCACAAGCTCCTACGAGCAGTACTTC.

The chain is built from TRBV20-1 and TRBJ1-4; possible D gene TRBD1, 6 bases. In germline, CDR1 is DFQATT, CDR2 SNEGSKA (reference sequence). Between the trimmed V and J ends, which lost 5 bases and 8 bases, there was a span of 21 bases. The CDR3 covers 15 residues. In DNA, the CDR3 is TGCAGTGCTCCGGCGGCGTCGGGGGCTCGGGAAAAACTGTTTTTT. Amino acids: CSAPAASGAREKLFF.